Listed here is a single T cell receptor (beta chain). This clonotype occurred many times. Its antigen is currently not known. No clone much larger than this one lies a single base away; base qualities are absent. This entry belongs to a study of CD8 T cells in ankylosing spondylitis (dated by TCRdb to the late 2010s). Background on the whole study: T cell receptor beta repertoires were profiled in healthy donors and ankylosing spondylitis patients so that disease-linked TCR variants could be found. In total, the full study cohort was made up of approximately 99 healthy donors and 25 ankylosing spondylitis patients. Peripheral blood samples were taken, and synovial fluid was additionally collected from ankylosing spondylitis patients. General conclusions and limits of the study: The disease-linked clones showed a CD8+ phenotype and occurred at relatively low frequencies in peripheral blood. According to the report, matched synovial fluid samples from ankylosing spondylitis patients were significantly enriched for the disease-linked clones. Blood from ankylosing spondylitis patients appeared to be characterized by a TCR beta motif composed of about 8 highly homologous amino acid variants. Some motif variants were previously reported in synovial fluid and blood of reactive arthritis patients, suggesting common disease-initiation mechanisms.

The CDR3, cysteine through phenylalanine, is 13 amino acids long. Kept here is only the CDR3 DNA, which spans 39 bases and is read in frame from base 1. From the germline V gene, CDR1 is SGHRS and CDR2 is YFSETQ. The V end loses 6 bases and the J end loses 2 bases, and a stretch of 8 bases separates them. These reads were obtained on an Illumina HiSeq 2500. Quantitative 5'-RACE with molecular barcodes was the method used to prepare the TCR beta libraries. The study's processing was this. A new computational method based on a probabilistic model of VDJ rearrangement was used to identify disease-linked TCR variants. The public reads were reprocessed in TCRdb via fastp at Q25 and MiXCR, keeping in-frame beta chains. Here each entry gathers all rows of one CDR3 protein and keeps the most common genes and DNA. In this record, the V and J calls reflect TCRdb's handling and not the investigators' own analysis. The sample table records under 300,000 distinct CDR3 sequences; approximately 11% of these occur just once. Approximately 6.6% of the sample belongs to the ten largest clones.

The rearrangement combines TRBV5-1 with TRBJ2-2; the D gene identity is not certain. Sequencing used blood, either unsorted or a sorted T cell fraction (not recorded which). This sequence originates from a male donor with ankylosing spondylitis or in good health (not recorded which). For the CDR3, the sequence is CASKGRNTGELFF. DNA sequence: TGCGCCAGCAAAGGCCGAAACACCGGGGAGCTGTTTTTT.